One T cell receptor beta chain is described in this entry. Antigen unknown. These data are taken from a study of B cell selection in AIRE deficiency. This CDR3 has 16 amino acids. Germline V gene sequence: CDR1 SGHRS, CDR2 YFSETQ. V gave up 8 bases and J gave up 2 bases, with 23 bases separating them. Conventional CD4 T cells were sorted as CD4+CD127+ cells. Study results and caveats: Patient Tconv cells held around 30% of Treg sequences shared by healthy donors. Shorter CDR3s marked shared Treg sequences, biased toward few non-templated insertions.

How the authors handled the data: About 9.9x10^4 patient and approximately 140,000 healthy donor in-frame TCRbeta sequences came from conventional T cells. The assay was immunoSEQ multiplex PCR, and TCRdb's table has in-frame clones only and misses some. Clone size and V and J calls were adopted from that table, with D and trimming inferred from the DNA. The repertoire includes some 25,000 clones, just under 97% of them detected once, and roughly 0.2% sits in the top ten. The sequence came from a human donor with AIRE deficiency. The chain combines TRBV5-1 with TRBJ2-7, with D perhaps TRBD1 (5 bases). Sequenced material: conventional CD4+ T cells sorted from PBMCs. The CDR3 coding sequence is TGCGCCAGTCTCCACCGGGCCCCCAGGGAAACCTACGAGCAGTACTTC. Its protein product is CASLHRAPRETYEQYF.